The 15 T cell receptor beta chains given below trace back to one sample, sequenced in a study of T-cell memory formation after mild COVID-19. TCRdb analysed the 5' RACE reads with MiXCR anew, one entry per CDR3 protein. The sample holds about 320,000 distinct CDR3 sequences, 13% to 15% seen once. Sequenced input: PBMCs or a T cell subset sorted from them (not recorded which). The source is a man aged 18-30 years who had mild COVID-19 (a few samples of this study predate the infection). Cell type and time point are not known.

This clonotype has a count of ten or more. V is TRBV7-9 and J is TRBJ1-1, with no clear D. V lost 1 base and J 1 base, leaving 10 bases between the germline ends. Germline V gives CDR1 SEHNR, CDR2 FQNEAQ (reference sequence). This CDR3 has 15 amino acids. As DNA, the CDR3 is TGTGCCAGCAGCTTAGGGACGGCTTGGAACACTGAAGCTTTCTTT. This encodes CASSLGTAWNTEAFF.

This clonotype occurred a few times. The chain combines TRBV7-2 with TRBJ2-3; TRBD1 is a possible D gene (6 bases). This CDR3 region has 15 residues. V lost 5 bases, J lost 6 bases, and 18 bases lay in between. From germline, CDR1 is SGHTA and CDR2 FQGNSA. For the CDR3, the DNA is TGTGCCAGCAGCCCGTCAACAGGGTGGGCGGATACGCAGTATTTT. This translates into CASSPSTGWADTQYF.

This clonotype showed up many times. V usage is TRBV5-1 and J usage is TRBJ2-3; 8 nucleotides agree with TRBD2. V lost 3 bases and J lost 6; bases outside the gene matches: 12. Per the germline V gene, CDR1 is SGHRS and CDR2 is YFSETQ. CDR3 length: 16 amino acids. Here the CDR3 DNA reads TGCGCCAGCAGCTCCGTAGCGGGGACGAAGAAGGATACGCAGTATTTT. Translated: CASSSVAGTKKDTQYF.

This clonotype appeared once. V and J are TRBV5-1 and TRBJ2-7, with 10 bases aligning to TRBD1. CDR3 length: 15 amino acids. Germline CDR1 reads SGHRS; CDR2 reads YFSETQ. The V and J ends lost 4 bases and 2 bases, in that order; junction bases with no gene match: 6. The CDR3 nucleotides read TGCGCCAGCAGCAACCGGGACAGGGGCACCTACGAGCAGTACTTC. Its protein product is CASSNRDRGTYEQYF.

The V and J genes are TRBV6-5 and TRBJ2-7; TRBD2 aligns across 10 bases. The J segment lost 1 base and the V segment lost 5 bases, leaving 8 bases of the junction unmatched. The CDR3 contains 16 residues. CDR1 and CDR2 from the germline V gene are MNHEY and SVGAGI. The CDR3 here is CASSRASGGDSYEQYF. The DNA of the CDR3 is TGTGCCAGCAGTCGTGCCAGCGGGGGGGATTCCTACGAGCAGTACTTC.

The V and J genes are TRBV6-2 or TRBV6-3 and TRBJ2-7, with D possibly matching TRBD2 (6 bases). V lost 6 bases to trimming and J lost 6 bases, with 15 bases between them. The CDR3 is 13 residues long. Germline V gene sequence: CDR1 MNHEY, CDR2 SVGEGT. The CDR3 is CASSFPGVPEQYV. In nucleotides, the CDR3 is TGTGCCAGCAGCTTCCCGGGGGTTCCCGAGCAGTACGTC.

This clonotype was observed a handful of times. The chain couples TRBV20-1 to TRBJ2-1, with D possibly being TRBD1 or TRBD2 (6 bases each). V was pared by 0 bases and J by 4 bases, with 10 bases between. Germline V gives CDR1 DFQATT, CDR2 SNEGSKA (reference sequence). The CDR3 sequence is 14 residues long. CDR3 protein: CSAREGGRYNEQFF. The CDR3 region has the DNA TGCAGTGCTAGAGAGGGGGGCAGGTACAATGAGCAGTTCTTC.

This clonotype was seen at least ten times. The junction departs from the called germline gene at one end, perhaps through a read error. V and J are TRBV12-3 or TRBV12-4 and TRBJ2-1; TRBD1 agrees at 8 bases. There are 15 residues in the CDR3. The CDR3 loop is CASSHNRGQAGPTVF. The CDR3, as DNA: TGTGCCAGCAGCCATAACCGGGGACAGGCGGGTCCGACGGTCTTC.

This clonotype was seen more than once but under ten times. The V and J genes are TRBV20-1 and TRBJ2-5; 8 bases map to TRBD1. The CDR3 has 13 residues. Germline V lookup: CDR1 DFQATT, CDR2 SNEGSKA (reference sequence). The V and J ends lost 4 bases and 2 bases, in that order; junction bases with no gene match: 3. CDR3 in DNA: TGCAGTGCTATCAACAGGGGGCAAGAGACCCAGTACTTC. Amino acids: CSAINRGQETQYF.

A few counts support this clonotype. The chain joins TRBV12-3 or TRBV12-4 to TRBJ1-3; D gene uncertain. The CDR3 covers 13 residues. The V and J ends lost 6 bases and 4 bases respectively, with 10 bases between them. CDR3 in amino acids: CASSSGVGNTIYF. In DNA, the CDR3 is TGTGCCAGCAGCTCCGGGGTAGGAAACACCATATATTTT.

This clonotype was seen repeatedly, ten times or more. The rearrangement uses TRBV7-9 and TRBJ2-2; D is perhaps TRBD2 (5 bases). V dropped 5 bases and J dropped 9 bases, with 10 bases sitting between them. The germline gives CDR1 SEHNR, CDR2 FQNEAQ (reference sequence). CDR3 length: 12 amino acids. CDR3 DNA sequence: TGTGCCAGCAGCCCTAGGACTCGGGAGCTGTTTTTT. It yields the protein CASSPRTRELFF.

V is TRBV25-1 and J is TRBJ2-2, with TRBD2 matching over 7 bases. Germline loops: CDR1 MGHDK, CDR2 SYGVNS. The CDR3 covers 11 residues. The V gene end was trimmed by 8 bases and the J gene end by 8 bases; junction bases not matched to a gene: 2. Here the CDR3 reads CASQRGGELFF. In DNA, the CDR3 is TGTGCCAGCCAGCGGGGAGGGGAGCTGTTTTTT.

A few counts support this clonotype. The gene calls are TRBV28 and TRBJ2-1; the D is unclear. The CDR3 is 14 amino acids. V was shortened by 3 bases and J by 4 bases, with 10 bases between the two germline ends. Germline CDR1 and CDR2: MDHEN and SYDVKM. CDR3 sequence: CASSFPVGYNEQFF. CDR3 DNA sequence: TGTGCCAGCAGTTTTCCCGTAGGGTACAATGAGCAGTTCTTC.

This chain uses TRBV7-2 with TRBJ1-4; D gene ambiguous. Germline loops: CDR1 SGHTA, CDR2 FQGNSA. V lost 0 bases to trimming and J lost 5 bases, with 10 bases between them. CDR3 length equals 15 residues. Written as DNA, the CDR3 is TGTGCCAGCAGCTTAGCGGCAGGCCTAAATGAAAAACTGTTTTTT. Translated: CASSLAAGLNEKLFF.

This clonotype was recorded a few times. The chain carries TRBV4-1 and TRBJ1-2; D is unclear. V gave up 0 bases and J gave up 8 bases, with 10 bases separating them. This CDR3 is built from 13 residues. Germline loops: CDR1 MGHRA, CDR2 YSYEKL. The CDR3 is CASSQDRYMGYTF. CDR3 nucleotide sequence: TGCGCCAGCAGCCAAGACAGATATATGGGCTACACCTTC.